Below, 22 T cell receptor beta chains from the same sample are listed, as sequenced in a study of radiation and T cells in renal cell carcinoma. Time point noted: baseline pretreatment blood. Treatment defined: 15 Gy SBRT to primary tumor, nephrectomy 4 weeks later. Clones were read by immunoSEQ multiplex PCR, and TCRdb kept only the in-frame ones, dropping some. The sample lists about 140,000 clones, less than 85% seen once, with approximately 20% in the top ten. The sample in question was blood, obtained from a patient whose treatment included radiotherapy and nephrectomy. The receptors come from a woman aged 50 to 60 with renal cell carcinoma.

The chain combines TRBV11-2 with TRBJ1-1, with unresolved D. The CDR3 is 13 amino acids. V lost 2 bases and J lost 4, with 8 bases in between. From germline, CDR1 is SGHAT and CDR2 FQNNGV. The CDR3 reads CASSLRTVTEAFF. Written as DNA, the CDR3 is TGTGCCAGCAGCTTACGAACAGTCACTGAAGCTTTCTTT. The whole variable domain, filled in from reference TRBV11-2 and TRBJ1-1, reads EAGVAQSPRYKIIEKRQSVAFWCNPISGHATLYWYQQILGQGPKLLIQFQNNGVVDDSQLPKDRFSAERLKGVDSTLKIQPAKLEDSAVYLCASSLRTVTEAFFGQGTRLTVV.

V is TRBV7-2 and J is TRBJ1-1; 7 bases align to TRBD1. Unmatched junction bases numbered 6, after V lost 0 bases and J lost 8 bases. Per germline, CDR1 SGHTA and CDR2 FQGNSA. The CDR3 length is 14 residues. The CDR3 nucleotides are TGTGCCAGCAGCTTAGCTGGACAGGCGGGAGAAGCTTTCTTT. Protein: CASSLAGQAGEAFF.

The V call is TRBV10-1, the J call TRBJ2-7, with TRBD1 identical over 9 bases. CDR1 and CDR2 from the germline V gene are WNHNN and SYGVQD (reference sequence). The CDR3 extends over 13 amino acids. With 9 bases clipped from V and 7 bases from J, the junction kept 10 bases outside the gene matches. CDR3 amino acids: CASQPGQGGEQYF. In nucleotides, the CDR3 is TGCGCCAGTCAGCCGGGACAGGGCGGGGAGCAGTACTTC.

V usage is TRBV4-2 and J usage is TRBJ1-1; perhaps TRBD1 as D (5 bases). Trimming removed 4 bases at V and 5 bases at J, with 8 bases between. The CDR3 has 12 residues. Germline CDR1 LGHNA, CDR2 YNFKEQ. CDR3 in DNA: TGTGCCAGCAGCCCGGGGCTTACTGAAGCTTTCTTT. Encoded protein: CASSPGLTEAFF.

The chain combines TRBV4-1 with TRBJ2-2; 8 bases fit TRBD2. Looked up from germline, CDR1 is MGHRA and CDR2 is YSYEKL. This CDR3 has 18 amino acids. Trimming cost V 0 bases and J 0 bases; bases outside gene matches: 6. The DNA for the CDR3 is TGCGCCAGCAGCCAAGAGTGGGCGGGGGGATCGAACACCGGGGAGCTGTTTTTT. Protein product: CASSQEWAGGSNTGELFF.

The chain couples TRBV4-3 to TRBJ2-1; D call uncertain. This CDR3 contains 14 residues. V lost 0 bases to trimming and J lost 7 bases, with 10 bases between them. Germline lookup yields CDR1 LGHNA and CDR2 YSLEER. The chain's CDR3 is CASSQDLSANEQFF. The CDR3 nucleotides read TGCGCCAGCAGCCAAGATTTGAGCGCGAATGAGCAGTTCTTC.

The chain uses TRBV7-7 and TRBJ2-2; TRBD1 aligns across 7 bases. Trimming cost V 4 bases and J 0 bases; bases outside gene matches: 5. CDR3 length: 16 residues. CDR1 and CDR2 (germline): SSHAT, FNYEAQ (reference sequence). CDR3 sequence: CASSSTGATNTGELFF. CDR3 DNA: TGTGCCAGCAGCTCAACAGGGGCGACGAACACCGGGGAGCTGTTTTTT.

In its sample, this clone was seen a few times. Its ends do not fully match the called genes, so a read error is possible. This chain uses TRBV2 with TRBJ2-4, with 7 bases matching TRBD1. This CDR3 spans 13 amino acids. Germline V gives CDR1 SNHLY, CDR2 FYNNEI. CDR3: CASSDLKGQTRPF. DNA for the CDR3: TGTGCCAGCAGTGATCTCAAGGGACAGACCCGACCCTTC.

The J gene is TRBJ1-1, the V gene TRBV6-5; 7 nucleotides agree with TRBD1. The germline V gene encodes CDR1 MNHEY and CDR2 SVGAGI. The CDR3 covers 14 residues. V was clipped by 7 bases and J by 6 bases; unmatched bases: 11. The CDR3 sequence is CASNEGRGRAEAFF. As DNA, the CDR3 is TGTGCCAGCAACGAGGGGAGGGGGCGGGCTGAAGCTTTCTTT.

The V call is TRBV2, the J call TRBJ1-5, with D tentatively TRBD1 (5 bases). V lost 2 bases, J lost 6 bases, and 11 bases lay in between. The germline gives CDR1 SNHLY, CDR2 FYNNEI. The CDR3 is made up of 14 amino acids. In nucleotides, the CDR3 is TGTGCCAGCAGTGAAAACCGGGGGTTTCAGCCCCAGCATTTT. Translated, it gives CASSENRGFQPQHF.

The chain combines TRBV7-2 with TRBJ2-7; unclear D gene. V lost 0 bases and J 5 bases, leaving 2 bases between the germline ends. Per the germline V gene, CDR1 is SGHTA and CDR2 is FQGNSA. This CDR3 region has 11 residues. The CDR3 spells CASSLAHEQYF. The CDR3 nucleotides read TGTGCCAGCAGCTTAGCTCACGAGCAGTACTTC.

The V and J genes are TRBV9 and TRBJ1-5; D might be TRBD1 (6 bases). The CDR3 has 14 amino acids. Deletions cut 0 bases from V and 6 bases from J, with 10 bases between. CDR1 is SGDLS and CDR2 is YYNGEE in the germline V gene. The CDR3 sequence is CASSVGRDTQPQHF. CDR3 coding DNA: TGTGCCAGCAGCGTAGGCAGGGACACTCAGCCCCAGCATTTT.

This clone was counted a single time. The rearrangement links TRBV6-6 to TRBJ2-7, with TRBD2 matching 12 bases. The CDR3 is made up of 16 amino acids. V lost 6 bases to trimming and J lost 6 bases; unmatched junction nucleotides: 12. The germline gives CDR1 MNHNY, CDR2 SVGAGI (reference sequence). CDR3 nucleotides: TGTGCCAGCAGAAGCGGACTAGCGGGAAAAAGGGGCGAGCAGTACTTC. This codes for CASRSGLAGKRGEQYF.

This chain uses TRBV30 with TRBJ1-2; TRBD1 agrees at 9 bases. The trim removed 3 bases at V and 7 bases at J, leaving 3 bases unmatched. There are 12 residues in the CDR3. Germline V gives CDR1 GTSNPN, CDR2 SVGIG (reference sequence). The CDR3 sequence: CAWRATGGGYTF. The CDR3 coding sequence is TGTGCCTGGAGGGCGACAGGGGGTGGCTACACCTTC. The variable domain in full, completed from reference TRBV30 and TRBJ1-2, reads SQTIHQWPATLVQPVGSPLSLECTVEGTSNPNLYWYRQAAGRGLQLLFYSVGIGQISSEVPQNLSASRPQDRQFILSSKKLLLSDSGFYLCAWRATGGGYTFGSGTRLTVV.

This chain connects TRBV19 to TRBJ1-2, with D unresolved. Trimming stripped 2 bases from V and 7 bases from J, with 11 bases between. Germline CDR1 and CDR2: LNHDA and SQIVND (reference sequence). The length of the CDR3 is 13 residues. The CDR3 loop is CASSISTASGYTF. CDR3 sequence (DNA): TGTGCCAGTAGTATATCAACCGCATCTGGCTACACCTTC. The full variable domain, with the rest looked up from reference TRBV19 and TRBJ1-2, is DGGITQSPKYLFRKEGQNVTLSCEQNLNHDAMYWYRQDPGQGLRLIYYSQIVNDFQKGDIAEGYSVSREKKESFPLTVTSAQKNPTAFYLCASSISTASGYTFGSGTRLTVV.

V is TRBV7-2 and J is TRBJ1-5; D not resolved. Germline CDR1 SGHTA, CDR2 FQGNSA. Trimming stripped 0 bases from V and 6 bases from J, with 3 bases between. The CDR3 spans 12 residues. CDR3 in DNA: TGTGCCAGCAGCTTAGCGAGTCAGCCCCAGCATTTT. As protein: CASSLASQPQHF.

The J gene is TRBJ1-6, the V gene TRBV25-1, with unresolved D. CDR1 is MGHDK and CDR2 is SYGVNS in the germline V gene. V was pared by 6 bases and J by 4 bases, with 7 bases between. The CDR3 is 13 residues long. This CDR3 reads CASSGAYNSPLHF. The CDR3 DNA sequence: TGTGCCAGCAGCGGAGCGTATAATTCACCCCTCCACTTT.

In DNA form, the CDR3 reads TGTGCCAGCAGCTTGGTGGGGGGCTCGTCGGGAGCTTTCTTT. Its protein is CASSLVGGSSGAFF. The J gene is TRBJ1-1, the V gene TRBV5-4; possible D gene TRBD1, 6 bases. The CDR3 extends over 14 amino acids. Germline CDR1 reads SGHNT; CDR2 reads YYREEE (reference sequence). The ends were cut back, 0 bases at V and 10 bases at J, with 16 bases in the middle.

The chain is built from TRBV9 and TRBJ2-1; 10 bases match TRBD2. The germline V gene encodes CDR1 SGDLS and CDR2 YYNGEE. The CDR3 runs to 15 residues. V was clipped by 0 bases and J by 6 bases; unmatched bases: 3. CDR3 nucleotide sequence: TGTGCCAGCAGCGTAGGCCCTAGCGGGGGCAATGAGCAGTTCTTC. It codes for CASSVGPSGGNEQFF.

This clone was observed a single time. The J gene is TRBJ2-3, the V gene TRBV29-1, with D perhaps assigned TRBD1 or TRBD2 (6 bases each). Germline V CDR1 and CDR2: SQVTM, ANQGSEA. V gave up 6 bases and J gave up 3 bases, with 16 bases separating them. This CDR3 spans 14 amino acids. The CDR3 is CSVEQGRGTDTQYF. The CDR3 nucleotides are TGCAGCGTGGAACAGGGCCGGGGGACAGATACGCAGTATTTT.

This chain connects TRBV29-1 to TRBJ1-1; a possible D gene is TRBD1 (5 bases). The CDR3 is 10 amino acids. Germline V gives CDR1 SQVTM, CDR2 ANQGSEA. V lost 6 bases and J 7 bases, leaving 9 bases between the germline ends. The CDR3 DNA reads TGCAGCGTGCAGGACATTGAAGCTTTCTTT. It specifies CSVQDIEAFF.

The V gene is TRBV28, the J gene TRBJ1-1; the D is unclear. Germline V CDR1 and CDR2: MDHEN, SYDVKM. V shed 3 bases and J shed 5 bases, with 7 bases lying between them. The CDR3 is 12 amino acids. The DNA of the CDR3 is TGTGCCAGCAGTTTGAGACTGACTGAAGCTTTCTTT. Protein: CASSLRLTEAFF.